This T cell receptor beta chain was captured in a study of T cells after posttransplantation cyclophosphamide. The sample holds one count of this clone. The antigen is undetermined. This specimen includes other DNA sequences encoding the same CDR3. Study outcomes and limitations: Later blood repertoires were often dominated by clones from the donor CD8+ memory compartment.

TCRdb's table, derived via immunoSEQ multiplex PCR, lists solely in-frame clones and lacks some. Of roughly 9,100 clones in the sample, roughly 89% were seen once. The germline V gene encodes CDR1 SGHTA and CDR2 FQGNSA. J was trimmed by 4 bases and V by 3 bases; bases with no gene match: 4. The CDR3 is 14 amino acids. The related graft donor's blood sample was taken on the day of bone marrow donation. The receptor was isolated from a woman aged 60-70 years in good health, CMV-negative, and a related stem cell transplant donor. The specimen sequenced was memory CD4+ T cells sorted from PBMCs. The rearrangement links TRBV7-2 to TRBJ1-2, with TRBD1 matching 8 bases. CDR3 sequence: CASSLSTGGYGYTF. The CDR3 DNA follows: TGTGCCAGCAGCTTGTCAACAGGGGGCTATGGCTACACCTTC.